Here is one T cell receptor beta chain with its context. This clonotype turned up a few times. Its recognized antigen is unknown. One end of the junction fails to match germline, which may point to a read error. These data originate in a study of T cell repertoires in cytomegalovirus infection (dated by TCRdb to the late 2010s). The study in broad terms: Alongside well-studied HLA-B-restricted epitopes, the peptide stimulations were aimed at recently identified HLA-C-restricted CMV epitopes, whose presentation resists viral immunomodulation. Donor HLA type was relevant to the analysis, because carriage of CMV infection together with the matching HLA type was indicated by public TCR beta signatures. The paper's findings and limits, for the study overall: The ex vivo response was dominated by HLA-C-restricted CMV-specific TCR beta clonotypes, and the single most frequent clonotype in two of eight donors was supplied by these HLA-C-restricted clonotypes. Cumulative frequency of public TCR beta family members discriminated carriers of CMV infection plus the relevant HLA type in this cohort and an independent approximately 350-donor cohort.

Sequencing used an Illumina HiSeq 1500. In TCRdb, the public reads were trimmed at Q25 with fastp and aligned with MiXCR, with productive beta chains retained. Every entry covers one CDR3 protein and lists the most common genes and DNA from its rows. The sample table shows approximately 730,000 distinct CDR3 sequences, and around 29% are seen once. The biggest ten clones account for around 12% of the sample. The treatment or condition label of this sample denotes: in vitro stimulation with specific CMV peptide epitopes to enrich CMV-specific T cells. The TCR was taken from a human donor in good health (CMV status not recorded). Some clones in this sample may be carry-over from other donors' samples. The sequencing used cultured CD8+ T cells from PBMCs, collected from culture after CMV antigen stimulation.

The CDR3 is CASSPGTGGYKDTQYF. Read as DNA, the sequence is TGTGCTAGCAGCCCCGGGACAGGGGGGTATAAGGATACGCAGTATTTT. This sequence uses TRBV7-7 and TRBJ2-3; 11 bases in the junction line up with TRBD1. CDR1 SSHAT and CDR2 FNYEAQ were looked up in the germline V gene (reference sequence). Including cysteine and phenylalanine, the CDR3 has 16 amino acids. Just CDR3 DNA is preserved here, 48 bases in frame from base 1.